The rows below give T cell receptor beta chains drawn from one sample of a study of blood T cells in healthy people across ages. TCRdb re-analysed the 5' RACE reads in MiXCR, keeping a single row per CDR3 protein. Counted here are 800,000 to 950,000 distinct CDR3 sequences, 29% occurring once; the ten biggest clones make up more than 8.5%. The same data also contributed to another study, on T cells of mothers and their children.

Material for sequencing was blood. These receptors were obtained from a woman aged 40 to 50 in good health. The CDR3 runs from the conserved cysteine through the conserved F or W. A D gene is named only where the DNA matches it firmly. Rows give clone size only sometimes, using once, few, many, or a class for an expanded clone.

D gene: TRBD1
V gene: TRBV11-2
J gene: TRBJ1-5
clone size: NA
CDR3 DNA: TGTGCCAGCAGCCCAGTATCAGGGGGCCAGCCCCAGCATTTT
CDR3 protein: CASSPVSGGQPQHF

D gene: TRBD2
V gene: TRBV7-2
J gene: TRBJ2-3
clone size: NA
CDR3 DNA: TGTGCCAGCAGCTTAGTAGCTAGCGGGGGGGGCACAGATACGCAGTATTTT
CDR3 protein: CASSLVASGGGTDTQYF

D gene: NA
V gene: TRBV20-1
J gene: TRBJ1-6
clone size: few
CDR3 DNA: TGCAGTGCTAGAGAGGGACCCTATAATTCACCCCTCCACTTT
CDR3 protein: CSAREGPYNSPLHF

D gene: NA
V gene: TRBV20-1
J gene: TRBJ1-1
clone size: few
CDR3 DNA: TGCAGTGCTAGTTCCGGGAGGTACACTGAAGCTTTCTTT
CDR3 protein: CSASSGRYTEAFF

D gene: NA
V gene: TRBV14
J gene: TRBJ1-3
clone size: NA
CDR3 DNA: TGTGCCAGCAGCCAAGAGGCTGGAAACACCACATATTTT
CDR3 protein: CASSQEAGNTTYF

D gene: NA
V gene: TRBV28
J gene: TRBJ2-7
clone size: few
CDR3 DNA: TGTGCCAGCAGTCCCCGGGGGTACCTAACCTACGAGCGGTACTTC
CDR3 protein: CASSPRGYLTYERYF

D gene: TRBD1
V gene: TRBV29-1
J gene: TRBJ2-5
clone size: many
CDR3 DNA: TGCAGCGCATTGACAGGGTTCCAAGAGACCCAGTACTTC
CDR3 protein: CSALTGFQETQYF

D gene: TRBD2
V gene: TRBV20-1
J gene: TRBJ2-3
clone size: NA
CDR3 DNA: TGCAGTGCTACCACGACTAGCGGGGTAACAGATACGCGGTATTTT
CDR3 protein: CSATTTSGVTDTRYF

D gene: NA
V gene: TRBV12-3/TRBV12-4
J gene: TRBJ2-1
clone size: many
CDR3 DNA: TGTGCCAGCAGCCATACCACGGAGGTACTCAATGAGCAGTTCTTC
CDR3 protein: CASSHTTEVLNEQFF

D gene: NA
V gene: TRBV4-3
J gene: TRBJ2-3
clone size: few
CDR3 DNA: TGCGCCAGCAGCCAAGATTGGGCCGGGGATGGCACAGATACGCAGTATTTT
CDR3 protein: CASSQDWAGDGTDTQYF

D gene: TRBD2
V gene: TRBV4-1
J gene: TRBJ2-2
clone size: NA
CDR3 DNA: TGCGCCAGCAGCCAAAAACGGAACGGGGTAGCGGGGTCGACCGGGGAGCTGTTTTTT
CDR3 protein: CASSQKRNGVAGSTGELFF

D gene: NA
V gene: TRBV20-1
J gene: TRBJ2-1
clone size: NA
CDR3 DNA: TGCAGTGCTAGAGCGTCAGTACACAATGAGCAGTTCTTC
CDR3 protein: CSARASVHNEQFF

D gene: TRBD1
V gene: TRBV7-2
J gene: TRBJ1-1
clone size: NA
CDR3 DNA: TGTGCCAGCAGCTCACAGGGGGCCCCGAACACTGAAGCTTTCTTT
CDR3 protein: CASSSQGAPNTEAFF

D gene: TRBD1
V gene: TRBV6-2/TRBV6-3
J gene: TRBJ2-7
clone size: many
CDR3 DNA: TGTGCCAGCAGTTACACGACAGGGCAACCCTACGAGCAGTACTTC
CDR3 protein: CASSYTTGQPYEQYF

D gene: TRBD2
V gene: TRBV2
J gene: TRBJ2-1
clone size: few
CDR3 DNA: TGTGCCAGCAGTTACAGCGGGGGGGCCACGGATGAGCAGTTCTTC
CDR3 protein: CASSYSGGATDEQFF

D gene: NA
V gene: TRBV19
J gene: TRBJ2-2
clone size: NA
CDR3 DNA: TGTGCCAGTAGTATACGAATCCGGCGGAACACCGGGGAGCTGTTTTTT
CDR3 protein: CASSIRIRRNTGELFF

D gene: TRBD1
V gene: TRBV14
J gene: TRBJ2-1
clone size: few
CDR3 DNA: TGTGCCAGCAGCCAACGCGGGACAGGATACAATGAGCAGTTCTTC
CDR3 protein: CASSQRGTGYNEQFF

D gene: TRBD1
V gene: TRBV7-2
J gene: TRBJ1-4
clone size: NA
CDR3 DNA: TGTGCCAGCAGCGGAGCACAGGGGGCGCGTGAAAAACTGTTTTTT
CDR3 protein: CASSGAQGAREKLFF

D gene: NA
V gene: TRBV7-8
J gene: TRBJ2-5
clone size: many
CDR3 DNA: TGTGCCAGCAGCCGTGGACCCTACGAGGCAGAGACCCAGTACTTC
CDR3 protein: CASSRGPYEAETQYF

D gene: TRBD2
V gene: TRBV7-2
J gene: TRBJ2-1
clone size: NA
CDR3 DNA: TGTGCCAGCAGCTTAGGCTCTAGCGGGGGGGCTTATGAGCAGTTCTTC
CDR3 protein: CASSLGSSGGAYEQFF

D gene: TRBD1
V gene: TRBV5-5
J gene: TRBJ2-7
clone size: many
CDR3 DNA: TGTGCCAGCAGCTTGGGGACAGGGGTGAGTCCGTACTTC
CDR3 protein: CASSLGTGVSPYF

D gene: TRBD2
V gene: TRBV9
J gene: TRBJ2-5
clone size: many
CDR3 DNA: TGTGCCAGCAGCGGAACTAGCGGGCAAGAGACCCAGTACTTC
CDR3 protein: CASSGTSGQETQYF

D gene: NA
V gene: TRBV5-1
J gene: TRBJ1-2
clone size: few
CDR3 DNA: TGCGCCAGCAGCTGGGGGGGGCTCTATGGCTACACCTTC
CDR3 protein: CASSWGGLYGYTF

D gene: TRBD1
V gene: TRBV5-1
J gene: TRBJ2-5
clone size: many
CDR3 DNA: TGCGCCAGCAGCTTCCCCGGGACAGGGGATTGGATGGCTCCAGAAGAGACCCAGTACTTC
CDR3 protein: CASSFPGTGDWMAPEETQYF

D gene: NA
V gene: TRBV28
J gene: TRBJ1-5
clone size: few
CDR3 DNA: TGTGCCAGCAGTTTAGGACCGGGCAACCAGCCCCAGCATTTT
CDR3 protein: CASSLGPGNQPQHF

D gene: TRBD1
V gene: TRBV13
J gene: TRBJ2-3
clone size: few
CDR3 DNA: TGTGCCAGCAGCTTATTAACCAGGGGGCCTACAGATACGCAGTATTTT
CDR3 protein: CASSLLTRGPTDTQYF

D gene: TRBD1
V gene: TRBV28
J gene: TRBJ2-6
clone size: NA
CDR3 DNA: TGTGCCAGCAGTTTATTCCACCGGGACAGGGCCGACTCTGGGGCCAACGTCCTGACTTTC
CDR3 protein: CASSLFHRDRADSGANVLTF

D gene: TRBD2
V gene: TRBV27
J gene: TRBJ2-7
clone size: NA
CDR3 DNA: TGTGCCGGCAGCCGTTACGGACTAGCTATGTACGAGCAGTACTTC
CDR3 protein: CAGSRYGLAMYEQYF

D gene: NA
V gene: TRBV7-9
J gene: TRBJ1-6
clone size: NA
CDR3 DNA: TGTGCCAGCAGCTCAACACGGCAGGCATATAATTCACCCCTCCACTTT
CDR3 protein: CASSSTRQAYNSPLHF

D gene: TRBD1
V gene: TRBV5-1
J gene: TRBJ2-5
clone size: NA
CDR3 DNA: TGCGCCAGCAGCTCGAGACAGGGGGGGGGCAATGAGCAGTACTTC
CDR3 protein: CASSSRQGGGNEQYF

D gene: TRBD2
V gene: TRBV28
J gene: TRBJ2-3
clone size: few
CDR3 DNA: TGTGCCGGCCAAGCGGGGGGGTTGACAGATACGCAGTATTTT
CDR3 protein: CAGQAGGLTDTQYF

D gene: TRBD2
V gene: TRBV6-2/TRBV6-3
J gene: TRBJ2-1
clone size: few
CDR3 DNA: TGTGCCAGCGCAAGCGGGGTAAACAATGAGCAGTTCTTC
CDR3 protein: CASASGVNNEQFF

D gene: TRBD1
V gene: TRBV6-5
J gene: TRBJ2-1
clone size: many
CDR3 DNA: TGTGCCAGCAGTCAGAACAGGGGTGAGCAGTTCTTC
CDR3 protein: CASSQNRGEQFF

D gene: TRBD2
V gene: TRBV11-2
J gene: TRBJ2-3
clone size: few
CDR3 DNA: TGTGCCAGCAGCTTACCGCTAGCGGGGGCGTATACGCAGTATTTT
CDR3 protein: CASSLPLAGAYTQYF

D gene: NA
V gene: TRBV6-1
J gene: TRBJ1-5
clone size: few
CDR3 DNA: TGTGCCAGCAGTGAAGTACTGCACAATCAGCCCCAGCATTTT
CDR3 protein: CASSEVLHNQPQHF